This TCR beta chain is drawn from a study of T cell responses to AZD1222 COVID-19 vaccine (TCRdb year 2021). Context from the whole study: A total of about 230 trial participants underwent TCR sequencing, of whom about 210 received two doses of AZD1222 and roughly 25 received two doses of the MenACWY control vaccine. Enrollment into the trials was organized by age into subgroups of 18-55, 56-69 and 70-plus years, and those subgroups contained approximately 150, 30 and 60 TCR-sequenced participants, respectively. Here is what the overall study found, with its caveats: Participants were mostly white British and included more females than males, and it was suggested by the authors that clonal diversity may have been underestimated. A significant rise in spike-specific TCR breadth and depth was observed after two AZD1222 doses relative to day 0 and relative to MenACWY recipients. Conclusions about previously exposed vaccinees were limited because only a handful of AZD1222 recipients were SARS-CoV-2 seropositive at baseline. In the small 56-69-year group, the increase in depth fell short of significance, most likely because of low power. The whole spike protein was spanned by vaccine-associated CD4 TCRs, and dominant responses were seen in regions 160-218 and 743-854. Because no day 14 peak-response samples were available, the repertoires could be characterized only after the peak T cell response. Reportedly, close to half of the unique spike-specific TCRs recognized epitopes lying outside the regions that are mutated in the B.1.351 and B.1.1.7 variants.

Explained via the paper, the time point label denotes: about 28 days (+/-7) after the second vaccine dose. AZD1222 recipients with second doses at about 4 weeks or about 12 weeks were pooled, because spike-specific TCR depth and breadth did not differ between schedules. Vaccinee samples came from UK trials COV001 and COV002, including a single-blind randomized controlled phase 2/3 trial of AZD1222 (ChAdOx1 nCoV-19) in healthy adults. For TCRbeta chain sequencing, PBMC samples from trial participants were taken at day 0 and at day 28 after the second dose. The CDR3 regions of human TCRbeta chains were subjected to immunosequencing. Regarding the original processing steps: Repertoire TCRs were checked for matches against a reference library of SARS-CoV-2-specific TCRs that had been generated using the MIRA antigen-specificity platform. Breadth was defined as the fraction of unique TCRs that were SARS-CoV-2-associated, and depth was defined as the fraction of total T cells that were SARS-CoV-2-associated. Using the MIRA data, each spike-specific TCR was mapped to the spike region that the TCR reacts to and placed in a CD4 or CD8 class. Log10-transformed breadth and depth values were compared by one-way ANOVA with Sidak's multiple comparisons tests. This is the immuneACCESS table as TCRdb keeps it, with only in-frame sequences that have V and J called. A part of the clones is gone; compared with another copy, unresolved V genes explain less than half, and the rest is unexplained. V and J calls and clone size are as listed in that table; D and trimming were resolved from the DNA. For this sample there are about 130,000 clones; roughly 90% appear just once. More than 0.95% of the sample belongs to the ten largest clones.

Comments on this clone: Its specific antigen is unknown. Base qualities are missing; no much larger clone stands one base away.

Taken from cysteine to phenylalanine, the CDR3 has 15 residues. Left in the record is the CDR3 DNA by itself, 45 bases read in frame from the first base. Taken from the germline V gene, the CDR1 and CDR2 loops are MDHEN and SYDVKM. The germline ends are 16 bases apart after V is trimmed by 5 bases and J by 2 bases. Here the chain combines TRBV28 and TRBJ2-7; the D gene is possibly TRBD1, with 6 bases matching. The sequence came from an adult who received the AZD1222 COVID-19 vaccine. The specimen comprised peripheral blood, sampled 28 days after the second AZD1222 dose. The CDR3 in this case is CASSTPGHQTYEQYF. At the DNA level, the sequence is TGTGCCAGCAGTACACCGGGACACCAGACCTACGAGCAGTACTTC.